This T cell receptor beta chain stems from a study of blood T cell repertoires in COVID-19. Recruits, aged about 18 to 90 years, lived in around 24 US areas. Before being deemed recovered, Cohort 3 donors had two negative PCRs, clearance, or symptom resolution. The CDR3 length is 14 residues. Germline assignment: CDR1 SGHRS and CDR2 YFSETQ. Between the trimmed V and J ends, which lost 0 bases and 6 bases, there was a span of 7 bases. This clone was seen only a few times. Within the sample, other DNA sequences also encode this same CDR3. In the authors' workflow: Estimates of nucleated cell counts were drawn from the amplification of reference gene primers. The protocol was immunoSEQ multiplex PCR, while the TCRdb copy is restricted to in-frame clones and leaves out a portion. The V and J calls and clone size were taken over from that table, and D and trimming were inferred from the DNA. The table shows approximately 440,000 clones, with around 90% occurring only once.

The TCR was taken from a man between 18 and 35 years old who had recovered from COVID-19. Sequencing was done on a sample of PBMCs or T cells enriched from blood (not recorded which). V gene TRBV5-1 combines with J gene TRBJ1-6, with D uncertain. CDR3 DNA sequence: TGCGCCAGCAGCTTGGAGGCAGGTAATTCACCCCTCCACTTT. Encoded protein: CASSLEAGNSPLHF.